The TCR beta chain under discussion was sequenced for a study of shared T cell receptors in the human thymus. TCRdb's copy holds only in-frame clones and misses some; the assay was immunoSEQ multiplex PCR. The data hold hundreds of thousands of clones, with over 75% observed a single time. Trimming cost V 0 bases and J 3 bases, with 18 bases left between them. Germline values: CDR1 LGHNA, CDR2 YNFKEQ. The CDR3 contains 19 residues. These records were also assigned to another study, of human thymus T cells. From that study: Congenital heart defects were the reason for the corrective surgery that the donors, healthy Finnish infants, were having. Thymus tissue was removed during corrective cardiac surgery. V and J gene usage appeared biased in thymic and blood repertoires. Related research found strongly overlapping thymic repertoires in unrelated individuals.

V gene TRBV4-2 combines with J gene TRBJ1-6; D may be TRBD1 (5 bases). Sample: thymocytes. This sequence originates from a boy under three years old with a congenital heart defect. CDR3 DNA sequence: TGTGCCAGCAGCCAAGACGGGTCTTGGGGCTCCAGCTATAATTCACCCCTCCACTTT. This encodes CASSQDGSWGSSYNSPLHF.